These 6 T cell receptor beta chains originate from one sample sequenced in a study of blood T cell repertoires in COVID-19. The protocol was immunoSEQ multiplex PCR, while the TCRdb copy is restricted to in-frame clones and leaves out a portion. The table shows tens of thousands of clones, with 65% to 80% occurring only once. Sample: peripheral blood. All receptors derive from a man aged 65-85 years with acute or convalescent COVID-19.

The chain joins TRBV11-2 to TRBJ2-1; 8 nucleotides line up with TRBD1. The CDR3 has 12 amino acids. The J segment lost 13 bases and the V segment lost 0 bases, leaving 2 bases of the junction unmatched. Germline values: CDR1 SGHAT, CDR2 FQNNGV. CDR3 sequence: CASSLEGTGQFF. As DNA, the CDR3 is TGTGCCAGCAGCTTAGAAGGGACAGGTCAGTTCTTC.

The rearrangement links TRBV4-1 to TRBJ2-7; possibly TRBD2 for D (6 bases). Germline V gene data show CDR1 as MGHRA and CDR2 as YSYEKL. V was clipped by 0 bases and J by 0 bases, with 15 bases between them. This CDR3 is 17 amino acids long. The CDR3 bases are TGCGCCAGCAGCCAAGATAAGGGGATTAGCGGCTCCTACGAGCAGTACTTC. Amino acids: CASSQDKGISGSYEQYF.

The V and J genes are TRBV27 and TRBJ1-1; D is unclear. The CDR3 length is 12 residues. CDR1 MNHEY and CDR2 SMNVEV come from the germline V gene (reference sequence). V lost 6 bases and J lost 3, with 8 bases in between. The CDR3 DNA reads TGTGCCAGCAGGGGCAGATACACTGAAGCTTTCTTT. Amino acids: CASRGRYTEAFF.

The rearrangement joins TRBV28 to TRBJ2-3, with 8 bases that match TRBD2. Germline V gene data show CDR1 as MDHEN and CDR2 as SYDVKM. V shed 8 bases, J shed 4 bases, and the junction held 5 bases outside the gene matches. The CDR3 totals 13 residues. The CDR3 nucleotides are TGTGCCAGCGGGGGACTAGTTCCAGATACGCAGTATTTT. Its translation is CASGGLVPDTQYF.

V usage is TRBV5-6 and J usage is TRBJ1-1, with D unresolved. Germline V gene sequence: CDR1 SGHDT, CDR2 YYEEEE. This CDR3 comprises 12 residues. V was cut by 0 bases and J by 3 bases, with 3 bases left in between. The DNA of the CDR3 is TGTGCCAGCAGCTTGGGGCACACTGAAGCTTTCTTT. This translates into CASSLGHTEAFF.

The chain has TRBV6-2 or TRBV6-3 and TRBJ1-2; the D is unclear. There are 15 residues in the CDR3. Germline CDR1 reads MNHEY; CDR2 reads SVGEGT. V was pared by 5 bases and J by 3 bases, with 16 bases between. The CDR3 nucleotides read TGTGCCAGCAGTCGTCGACAATACGGGGACTATGGCTACACCTTC. Encoded protein: CASSRRQYGDYGYTF.